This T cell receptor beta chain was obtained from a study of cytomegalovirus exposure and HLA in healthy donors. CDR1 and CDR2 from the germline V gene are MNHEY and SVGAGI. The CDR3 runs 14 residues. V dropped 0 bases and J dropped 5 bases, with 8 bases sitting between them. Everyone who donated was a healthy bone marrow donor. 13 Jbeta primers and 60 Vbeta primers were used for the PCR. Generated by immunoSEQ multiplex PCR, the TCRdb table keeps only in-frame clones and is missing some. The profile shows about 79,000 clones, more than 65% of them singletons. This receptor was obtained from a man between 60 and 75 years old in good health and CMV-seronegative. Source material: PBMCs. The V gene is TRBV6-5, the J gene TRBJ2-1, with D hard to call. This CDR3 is CASSYSNRDNEQFF. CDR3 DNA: TGTGCCAGCAGTTACTCGAATCGCGACAATGAGCAGTTCTTC.